This entry is about one TCR beta chain. This entry is derived from a study of blood T cell repertoires in COVID-19. Study-wide background: The analysed material was cDNA or gDNA that came from T cells, B-cell-depleted T cells, or PBMCs.

Original processing methods: Amplifying reference gene primers gave estimates of nucleated cell counts. TCRdb's copy holds only in-frame clones and misses some; the assay was immunoSEQ multiplex PCR. That table supplies the V and J calls and clone size; D and trimming were determined from the DNA. The table shows around 70,000 clones, with roughly 87% occurring only once. This CDR3 has 16 residues. In germline, CDR1 is SEHNR, CDR2 FQNEAQ (reference sequence). V shed 2 bases, J shed 9 bases, and the junction held 9 bases outside the gene matches. The rearrangement uses TRBV7-9 and TRBJ1-6; 8 positions match TRBD1. Input material: peripheral blood. The clonotype comes from a woman of 80 years or more with active or convalescent COVID-19. CDR3 nucleotides: TGTGCCAGCAGCTTACGAGGACAGGGACTCGGTTCACCCCTCCACTTT. Its protein product is CASSLRGQGLGSPLHF.